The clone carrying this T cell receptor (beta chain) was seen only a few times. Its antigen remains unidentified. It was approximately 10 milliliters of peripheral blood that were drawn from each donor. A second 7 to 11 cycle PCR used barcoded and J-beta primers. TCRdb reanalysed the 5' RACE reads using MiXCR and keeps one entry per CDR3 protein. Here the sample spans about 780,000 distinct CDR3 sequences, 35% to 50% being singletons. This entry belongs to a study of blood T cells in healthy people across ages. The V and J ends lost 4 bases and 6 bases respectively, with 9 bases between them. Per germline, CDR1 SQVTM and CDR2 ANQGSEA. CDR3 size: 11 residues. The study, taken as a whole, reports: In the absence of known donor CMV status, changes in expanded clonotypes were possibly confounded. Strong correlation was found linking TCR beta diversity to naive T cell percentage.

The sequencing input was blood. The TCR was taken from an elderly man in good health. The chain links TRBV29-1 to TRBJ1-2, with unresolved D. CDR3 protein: CSVAKGNGYTF. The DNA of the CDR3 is TGCAGCGTTGCGAAAGGAAATGGCTACACCTTC.